Reported below is one T cell receptor beta chain. Trimming left V 0 bases short and J 9 bases short, with 13 bases between. Germline CDR1 is SGHRS and CDR2 is YFSETQ. CDR3 size: 14 residues. The data are from a study of radiotherapy plus CTLA-4 blockade in lung cancer. As for the study in general: Objective responses were seen in about a sixth of patients, disease control in more than 30%.

The assay was immunoSEQ multiplex PCR, and TCRdb's table has in-frame clones only and misses some. The table shows some 60,000 clones, with roughly 76% occurring only once. V gene TRBV5-1 combines with J gene TRBJ2-1, with D uncertain. The TCR sequence derives from a human donor with non-small cell lung cancer who had a complete response to radiotherapy plus ipilimumab. Sequenced here: peripheral blood, sampled from a patient treated with radiotherapy plus ipilimumab. The CDR3 loop is CASSLGRPLAEQFF. The CDR3 nucleotides read TGCGCCAGCAGCTTGGGGCGCCCGTTAGCTGAGCAGTTCTTC.